The clone carrying this T cell receptor beta chain was picked up a small number of times. The data derive from a study of identical twins. TCRdb re-derived calls from the 5' RACE reads in MiXCR, one entry per CDR3 protein. The sample includes hundreds of thousands of distinct CDR3 sequences, approximately 6% of them seen just once. The receptor was derived from a man aged 18 to 30 in good health. The sequenced sample consisted of naive T cells sorted from blood.

CDR3 sequence: CASSSPLGREGNEQFF. Here the CDR3 DNA reads TGTGCCAGCAGTTCCCCACTGGGGCGGGAGGGCAATGAGCAGTTCTTC. The chain combines TRBV6-5 with TRBJ2-1, with 9 bases fitting TRBD2. CDR3 length: 16 residues. V lost 4 bases, J lost 6 bases, and 10 bases stayed unmatched. Germline CDR1 reads MNHEY; CDR2 reads SVGAGI.